These 20 T cell receptor beta chains were all obtained from the same sample, sequenced in a study of PD-L1 blockade in urothelial cancer. Here immunoSEQ multiplex PCR was the method, and the copy in TCRdb shows in-frame clones only, minus some. The data show 60,000 or so clones, more than 65% seen once. The specimen was PBMCs, collected around atezolizumab (anti-PD-L1) treatment. These receptors all come from a man aged 70-80 years with urothelial cancer.

The rearrangement joins TRBV11-2 to TRBJ2-2; 8 bases map to TRBD2. Trimming cost V 2 bases and J 6 bases; bases outside gene matches: 8. The length of the CDR3 is 16 residues. CDR1 and CDR2 from the germline V gene are SGHAT and FQNNGV. This chain's CDR3 is CASSLHPAGDSGELFF. CDR3 in DNA: TGTGCCAGCAGCTTACATCCAGCGGGAGATTCCGGGGAGCTGTTTTTT.

This clone was observed once. The V gene is TRBV7-9, the J gene TRBJ1-3; the D gene is possibly TRBD1 (6 bases). Trimming pared 1 base from V and 0 bases from J, leaving 13 bases between. This CDR3 spans 17 amino acids. Per the germline V gene, CDR1 is SEHNR and CDR2 is FQNEAQ (reference sequence). The DNA for the CDR3 is TGTGCCAGCAGCTTAGAGGGCAGGGGCCTCTCTGGAAACACCATATATTTT. Protein product: CASSLEGRGLSGNTIYF.

This clone has only a few counts. J is TRBJ1-2 and V is TRBV5-1, with D possibly matching TRBD1 (6 bases). With 4 bases removed from V and 8 bases from J, the gap between germline ends came to 18 bases. The V gene's germline CDR1 is SGHRS and CDR2 YFSETQ. CDR3 length: 14 amino acids. The CDR3, as DNA: TGCGCCAGCAGCCACGGGCGGGGGGCCGGGGGCTACACCTTC. Encoded protein: CASSHGRGAGGYTF.

The chain has TRBV2 and TRBJ2-6; TRBD1 matches 11 bases. V trimming: 8 bases; J trimming: 3 bases; junction bases outside the gene matches: 6. Germline CDR1 reads SNHLY; CDR2 reads FYNNEI. The CDR3 is 16 amino acids. The CDR3 DNA is TGTGCCAGCGGGGGGACAGGGGGAAGTGGGGCCAACGTCCTGACTTTC. Translating gives CASGGTGGSGANVLTF.

The chain has TRBV2 and TRBJ2-1; possibly TRBD2 for D (5 bases). CDR3 size: 11 residues. The germline CDR1 and CDR2 sequences are SNHLY and FYNNEI. Trimming removed 7 bases at V and 10 bases at J, with 11 bases between. CDR3 residues: CASTREVEQFF. The CDR3, as DNA: TGTGCCAGCACACGGGAAGTGGAGCAGTTCTTC.

This clone was counted only a few times. The chain is built from TRBV27 and TRBJ2-7; D is possibly TRBD2 (5 bases). The germline V gene encodes CDR1 MNHEY and CDR2 SMNVEV (reference sequence). V was clipped by 0 bases and J by 2 bases, with 5 bases between them. This CDR3 contains 13 residues. CDR3 DNA: TGTGCCAGCAGTTTATCGAGGGCCTACGAGCAGTACTTC. This codes for CASSLSRAYEQYF.

The chain combines TRBV4-1 with TRBJ1-5; D unresolved. Per the germline V gene, CDR1 is MGHRA and CDR2 is YSYEKL. The CDR3 length is 15 residues. Trimming left V 1 base short and J 0 bases short, with 7 bases between. The CDR3 loop is CASSQVQDSNQPQHF. DNA of the CDR3: TGCGCCAGCAGCCAAGTTCAGGATAGCAATCAGCCCCAGCATTTT.

The chain combines TRBV6-1 with TRBJ2-1, with a tentative D call TRBD1 (5 bases). This CDR3 is 13 amino acids long. V lost 1 base, J lost 5 bases, and 6 bases lay in between. Germline assignment: CDR1 MNHNS and CDR2 SASEGT. The CDR3 DNA follows: TGTGCCAGCAGTGAAGTAGGGGACAATGAGCAGTTCTTC. This encodes CASSEVGDNEQFF.

The genes are TRBV5-4 and TRBJ2-1; 7 nucleotides agree with TRBD2. V lost 2 bases, J lost 5 bases, and 10 bases stayed unmatched. Germline values: CDR1 SGHNT, CDR2 YYREEE (reference sequence). This CDR3 region has 16 residues. CDR3 in amino acids: CASSLRPGRTDNEQFF. The DNA for the CDR3 is TGTGCCAGCAGCTTACGGCCCGGGAGGACCGACAATGAGCAGTTCTTC.

This clone has only a few counts. The chain links TRBV2 to TRBJ2-7, with TRBD2 matching 8 bases. The germline V gene encodes CDR1 SNHLY and CDR2 FYNNEI. This CDR3 has 14 residues. V was clipped by 4 bases and J by 5 bases; unmatched bases: 7. The CDR3 DNA reads as TGTGCCAGCAGTGCAAATCGGGGGGGAGACGAGCAGTACTTC. Protein sequence: CASSANRGGDEQYF.

This clone was counted between two and nine times. The J gene is TRBJ2-3, the V gene TRBV10-3; D call uncertain. Trimming pared 2 bases from V and 8 bases from J, leaving 8 bases between. CDR3 length: 12 amino acids. Germline V lookup: CDR1 ENHRY, CDR2 SYGVKD. In nucleotides, the CDR3 is TGTGCCATCAGTGAGGAGCACAGTACGCAGTATTTT. It encodes CAISEEHSTQYF.

This clone was seen only a few times. CDR3 coding DNA: TGTGCCAGCAGCATAACGGGGACAGGGGGCACAGATACGCAGTATTTT. Translating it yields CASSITGTGGTDTQYF. The chain recombines TRBV11-3 with TRBJ2-3, with 10 bases that match TRBD1. Trimming at V came to 5 bases and at J to 1 base, leaving 6 bases not matched to a gene. Germline lookup yields CDR1 SGHNT and CDR2 YENEEA. The CDR3 length is 16 residues.

This clone was seen only once. This sequence joins TRBV7-3 and TRBJ2-1, with D tentatively TRBD2 (5 bases). V shed 0 bases and J shed 7 bases, with 7 bases lying between them. The CDR3 has 13 amino acids. CDR1 is SGHTA and CDR2 is FQGTGA in the germline V gene. CDR3 sequence reads: CASSLTGVNEQFF. DNA of the CDR3: TGTGCCAGCAGCTTAACCGGGGTGAATGAGCAGTTCTTC.

V and J are TRBV5-1 and TRBJ1-2; D may be TRBD1 (5 bases). The CDR3 loop spans 14 amino acids. V lost 0 bases, J lost 6 bases, and 12 bases lay in between. Per germline, CDR1 SGHRS and CDR2 YFSETQ. As DNA, the CDR3 is TGCGCCAGCAGCTTGGGGACACCGCAAAATGGCTACACCTTC. Its protein product is CASSLGTPQNGYTF.

Only a few counts were recorded for this clone. The chain couples TRBV9 to TRBJ2-1; TRBD2 agrees at 7 bases. The V and J ends lost 7 bases and 0 bases, in that order; junction bases with no gene match: 4. This CDR3 spans 14 amino acids. Germline CDR1 SGDLS, CDR2 YYNGEE. DNA for the CDR3: TGTGCCAGCTCTCTAGCGGACTCCTACAATGAGCAGTTCTTC. It yields the protein CASSLADSYNEQFF.

The CDR3 loop is CSVEEAGYNTEAFF. CDR3 in DNA: TGCAGCGTTGAAGAGGCAGGATACAACACTGAAGCTTTCTTT. The chain couples TRBV29-1 to TRBJ1-1; no clear D gene. Trimming left V 0 bases short and J 2 bases short, with 10 bases between. Germline V gene data show CDR1 as SQVTM and CDR2 as ANQGSEA. There are 14 residues in the CDR3.

The CDR3 bases are TGTGCCAGCAGCCAAGCCCGGACTAGCGGGCCCCAAGAGACCCAGTACTTC. Its translation: CASSQARTSGPQETQYF. The V gene is TRBV14, the J gene TRBJ2-5, with 11 nucleotides matching TRBD2. V was pared by 1 base and J by 1 base, with 5 bases of the junction left unmatched. CDR1 is SGHDN and CDR2 is FVKESK in the germline V gene. There are 17 residues in the CDR3.

This CDR3 reads CSAKQGPEQYF. Here the CDR3 DNA reads TGCAGTGCAAAACAGGGTCCCGAGCAGTACTTC. The chain carries TRBV20-1 and TRBJ2-7; a possible D gene is TRBD1 (6 bases). The CDR3 is 11 residues long. From germline, CDR1 is DFQATT and CDR2 SNEGSKA (reference sequence). Trimming cost V 6 bases and J 6 bases, with 12 bases left between them.

V is TRBV7-2 and J is TRBJ2-7; TRBD1 matches 12 bases. This CDR3 is built from 16 residues. CDR1 and CDR2 from the germline V gene are SGHTA and FQGNSA. The trim removed 5 bases at V and 5 bases at J, leaving 10 bases unmatched. The CDR3 loop is CASSPSVGDRGHEQYF. The CDR3 region has the DNA TGTGCCAGCAGCCCCTCGGTGGGGGACAGGGGGCACGAGCAGTACTTC. Supplemented by reference TRBV7-2 and TRBJ2-7, the full variable domain reads GAGVSQSPSNKVTEKGKDVELRCDPISGHTALYWYRQSLGQGLEFLIYFQGNSAPDKSGLPSDRFSAERTGGSVSTLTIQRTQQEDSAVYLCASSPSVGDRGHEQYFGPGTRLTVT.

The chain is built from TRBV19 and TRBJ2-7; possibly TRBD2 for D (5 bases). CDR1 LNHDA and CDR2 SQIVND come from the germline V gene (reference sequence). The CDR3 totals 15 residues. The germline V and J ends were trimmed by 1 base and 3 bases, with 13 bases remaining between them. The CDR3 DNA reads TGTGCCAGTAGTATAGGACTCGGGCGGGTCTACGAGCAGTACTTC. Protein: CASSIGLGRVYEQYF.